This TCR beta chain was sequenced for a study of blood T cell repertoires in COVID-19. Study-level background: Researchers got acute and convalescent COVID-19 samples from the United States, Italy and Spain. The analysed material was cDNA or gDNA that came from T cells, B-cell-depleted T cells, or PBMCs.

Clones were sequenced by immunoSEQ multiplex PCR, and TCRdb holds only the in-frame ones, with some missing. The data show some 95,000 clones, approximately 90% seen once. CDR1 is SGHNT and CDR2 is YYREEE in the germline V gene (reference sequence). The V end lost 3 bases, the J end lost 0 bases, and 15 bases lay between the germline ends. The CDR3 consists of 16 residues. The TCR originated in a man aged 65 to 85 with acute or convalescent COVID-19. This chain links TRBV5-4 with TRBJ1-2; D is perhaps TRBD1 (5 bases). Sequenced: peripheral blood. CDR3 protein: CASSWGERRTNYGYTF. The CDR3 DNA reads TGTGCCAGCAGCTGGGGGGAGAGGAGAACTAACTATGGCTACACCTTC.